This record looks at one T cell receptor beta chain sequence and its context. Its antigen remains unidentified. Unstimulated Tregs (CD4+CD25+CD127-) and CD4+CD25- non-Tregs were sorted from PBMCs. The sample is drawn from a study of Tregs in tolerant kidney transplant recipients. Study results and caveats: For some patients, primers changed over time, blocking nucleotide-level comparison. The small number of patients limits these findings pending further validation. No direct test of biological reproducibility was done here.

The CDR3 loop spans 14 amino acids. Deletions cut 6 bases from V and 0 bases from J, with 9 bases between. The V gene's germline CDR1 is SGHNT and CDR2 YENEEA. Method: immunoSEQ multiplex PCR; TCRdb's copy keeps in-frame clones and lacks some. The table lists tens of thousands of clones, approximately 93% of them singletons. The genes are TRBV11-3 and TRBJ2-4; D remains ambiguous. This clonotype was obtained from a human donor who received a combined kidney and bone marrow transplant. Sequenced here: CD4+ T cells from blood, sampled before the transplant. The CDR3 bases are TGTGCCAGCAGTACCTACGTAGCCAAAAACATTCAGTACTTC. It translates to CASSTYVAKNIQYF.